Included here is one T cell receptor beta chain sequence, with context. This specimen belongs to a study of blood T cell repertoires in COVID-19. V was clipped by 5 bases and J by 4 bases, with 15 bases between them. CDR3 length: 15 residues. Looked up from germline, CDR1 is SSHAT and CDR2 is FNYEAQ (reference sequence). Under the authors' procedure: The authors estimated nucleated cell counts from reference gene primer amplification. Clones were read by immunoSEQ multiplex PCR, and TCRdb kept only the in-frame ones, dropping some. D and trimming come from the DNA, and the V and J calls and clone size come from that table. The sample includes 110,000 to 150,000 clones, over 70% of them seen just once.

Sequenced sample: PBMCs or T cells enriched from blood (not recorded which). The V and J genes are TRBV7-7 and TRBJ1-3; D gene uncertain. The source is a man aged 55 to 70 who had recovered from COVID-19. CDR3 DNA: TGTGCCAGCAGCCCCGACGGGAGAGGGGGAAACACCATATATTTT. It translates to CASSPDGRGGNTIYF.